The present T cell receptor beta chain was sequenced within a study of PD-1 blockade in classical Hodgkin lymphoma (dated by TCRdb to between 2020 and 2021). Looking at the study overall: Nivolumab dosing was 3 mg/kg intravenously every 2 weeks, continuing until either disease progression or unacceptable toxicity. A peripheral blood immune signature of response to PD-1 blockade in classical Hodgkin lymphoma was defined using TCR beta sequencing and CyTOF.

The CDR3 measures 15 amino acids from cysteine to phenylalanine. Of the read, only the CDR3 DNA is kept; its 45 bases are in frame from base 1. The germline V gene (reference sequence) yields LNHDA for CDR1 and SQIVND for CDR2. Trimming at the junction amounts to 5 bases on V and 0 bases on J, and the germline ends lie 11 bases apart. Study-level results and caveats: Trial patients achieving complete response had baseline diversity similar to newly diagnosed patients, whereas partial responders and progressors had significantly lower diversity. Lower diversity was observed in patients in whom nivolumab was started less than 1 year after ASCT, and these patients were excluded from later analyses so that confounding by immune reconstitution would be avoided. CD4+ but not CD8+ TCR diversity rose significantly by C4D1 (p=0.0027 vs p=0.16), most apparent in complete responders (p=0.02). The study was restricted to a single clinical trial cohort, and the causes of repertoire differences, possibly disease activity or prior therapy, were left undefined. Baseline TCR diversity was reported to be lower in newly diagnosed patients than in healthy donors, and even lower in relapsed/refractory patients.

Of note for this clone: Its antigen specificity is not known. No per-base quality is available; no much larger clone lies one base away.

The Qiagen DNeasy kit was used to extract genomic DNA from unsorted PBMCs and from the negatively selected CD4+ and CD8+ fractions. TCR beta CDR3 regions were subjected to amplification by immunoSEQ multiplex PCR with primers that anneal to V and J segments. A synthetic immune receptor repertoire was used to minimize amplification bias, and remaining bias was computationally removed after sequencing. In the source study's methods: Custom Python scripts were used to quantify repertoire diversity as the Shannon entropy index. The unsorted, CD4+ and CD8+ repertoires were each analyzed separately, with the exception of combined analyses, where CD4+ and CD8+ sequences were merged in silico. A clone counted as expanded when the clone's frequency after treatment rose at least 2-fold relative to C1D1, and clones undetected at baseline were given a pseudocount of 0.5. Clones with 0 or 1 copy at C1D1 were classified as singleton clones, and clones with 2 or more copies were classified as non-singleton clones. Clones expanded in unsorted samples were annotated as CD4+, CD8+ or unknown by matching protein sequences in sorted samples from the same patient. Wilcoxon tests on paired samples were used to test changes in diversity from C1D1 to C4D1. The table comes from immuneACCESS by way of TCRdb, which keeps in-frame sequences with V and J called. Part of the clones is missing from these tables; in studies checked, under half for an unresolved V gene and the rest for unknown reasons. The V and J calls and clone size were taken over from that table, and D and trimming were inferred from the DNA. Counted in this sample were fewer than 100,000 clones; over 85% of them appeared once. 2.8% of the sample lies in the top ten.

According to the study, the label for this sample's time point signals: cycle 1 day 1 (C1D1), immediately before nivolumab initiation. Relapse after autologous stem cell transplantation had occurred in all trial patients, and cohorts A, B and C were distinguished by prior brentuximab vedotin exposure. The trial cohort comprised some 60 patients with relapsed/refractory classical Hodgkin lymphoma whose best overall responses were complete response, partial response or progressive disease. Single-agent nivolumab was administered to trial patients in the multi-cohort phase II CheckMate 205 trial. An independent review committee assessed best overall response by applying the 2007 International Working Group response criteria. Trial PBMCs were collected just before the start of nivolumab (C1D1) and during therapy at cycle 2 day 1 and cycle 4 day 1. Peripheral blood was collected in 8 mL Vacutainer Cell Preparation Tubes, from which PBMCs were isolated by centrifugation and then cryopreserved.

The sample was peripheral blood mononuclear cells (PBMCs), taken at baseline. This sequence was found in a human donor with classical Hodgkin lymphoma. The chain employs TRBV19 and TRBJ2-1, with TRBD2 perhaps the D gene, on 6 matching bases. The CDR3 reads CASSGAGLSYNEQFF. The base sequence is TGTGCCAGTAGTGGAGCGGGCCTCTCCTACAATGAGCAGTTCTTC.